The clone carrying this T cell receptor beta chain was counted many times. The antigen remains unidentified. This sample was included in a study of T cells in Graves' hyperthyroidism and ophthalmopathy. Overall study results and limits: Separation of ophthalmopathy from stable hyperthyroidism was achieved by a 13 V-J model. The model foresaw ophthalmopathy a median around seven months prior to onset.

Exclusion criteria comprised uncontrolled infection, other autoimmune disease, pregnancy or lactation. PBMCs stemmed from 10 ml fresh peripheral blood. RNA transcripts yielded amplified TCR beta CDR3 regions. HTBI primers were employed in a first-round RT-PCR of the TCR CDR3. TCRdb fed the multiplex PCR reads into MiXCR, producing one record per CDR3 protein. The sample carries 250,000 to 300,000 distinct CDR3 sequences, approximately 16% recorded once. V lost 5 bases and J lost 2; bases outside the gene matches: 5. CDR3 length equals 16 residues. Germline V gene data show CDR1 as SNHLY and CDR2 as FYNNEI.

This chain connects TRBV2 to TRBJ2-7, with 14 positions matching TRBD2. Material: blood. This clonotype originated in a woman aged 50 to 65 with Graves' hyperthyroidism that later progressed to Graves' ophthalmopathy. CDR3 loop: CASSLGLAGVTYEQYF. The CDR3 DNA is TGTGCCAGCAGTCTGGGACTAGCGGGAGTCACCTACGAGCAGTACTTC.